The source of this T cell receptor beta chain is a study of Ad26.COV2.S vaccination and SARS-CoV-2 variants. Study-level background: Intramuscularly, Ad26.COV2.S was given either once or twice, 56 days apart.

A remark on this clone: The antigen remains undetermined.

Points from the study as a whole: Placebo and vaccine recipients had non-spike TCR breadth that was similar. Placebo recipients trailed vaccine recipients in spike-specific TCR breadth.

Germline loops: CDR1 MGHDK, CDR2 SYGVNS. Trimming cost V 7 bases and J 6 bases; bases outside gene matches: 9. The CDR3 is made up of 14 amino acids. As to treatment: around 19 received Ad26.COV2.S at low or high dose, single or two shots; roughly five received placebo; per-sample allocation not given. Specimens were obtained on day 63 following the first vaccine or placebo injection. An Ad26 vector expressing Wuhan-strain SARS-CoV-2 spike served as the vaccine. Produced via immunoSEQ multiplex PCR; TCRdb's table is partial and in-frame only. The sample holds some 520,000 clones, about 83% seen once. V is TRBV25-1 and J is TRBJ2-1; 7 nucleotides align to TRBD2. This receptor was identified in a person aged 18-65 years who received the Ad26.COV2.S COVID-19 vaccine or a placebo. The specimen comprised peripheral blood, sampled in a trial of Ad26.COV2.S vaccine versus placebo. The chain's CDR3 is CASTPGGWGNEQFF. For the CDR3, the DNA is TGTGCCAGCACCCCGGGAGGTTGGGGCAATGAGCAGTTCTTC.